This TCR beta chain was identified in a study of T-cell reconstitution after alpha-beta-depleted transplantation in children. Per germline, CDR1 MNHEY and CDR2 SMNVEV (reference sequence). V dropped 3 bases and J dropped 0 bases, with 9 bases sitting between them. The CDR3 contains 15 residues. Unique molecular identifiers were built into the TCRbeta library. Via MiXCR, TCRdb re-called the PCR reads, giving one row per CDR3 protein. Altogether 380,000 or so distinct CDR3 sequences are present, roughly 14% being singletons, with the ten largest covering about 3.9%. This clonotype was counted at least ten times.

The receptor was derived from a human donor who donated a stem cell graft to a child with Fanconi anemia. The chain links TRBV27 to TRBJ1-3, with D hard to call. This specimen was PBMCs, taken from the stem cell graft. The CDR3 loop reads CASSFSPDSGNTIYF. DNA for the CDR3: TGTGCCAGCAGTTTTAGTCCAGACTCTGGAAACACCATATATTTT.